One sample yielded the 18 T cell receptor beta chains listed below, sequenced in a study of response to subunit inactivated influenza vaccine. TCRdb re-called the RT-PCR reads with MiXCR, one entry per CDR3 protein. This table has roughly 570,000 distinct CDR3 sequences, roughly 13% appearing once. The starting material was PBMCs from blood, obtained about 40 days after vaccination. The receptors originated from a man aged 50 to 59 who received an inactivated influenza vaccine.

The chain combines TRBV29-1 with TRBJ2-1; TRBD1 agrees at 7 bases. The germline gives CDR1 SQVTM, CDR2 ANQGSEA. Unmatched junction bases numbered 16, after V lost 5 bases and J lost 0 bases. The CDR3 loop spans 18 amino acids. CDR3 sequence (DNA): TGCAGCGTTAATGAGGGACAGCTCCTGTTTGGCTCCTACAATGAGCAGTTCTTC. Protein sequence: CSVNEGQLLFGSYNEQFF.

This clonotype showed up just a few times. This chain joins TRBV27 and TRBJ2-2; the match to TRBD2 covers 13 bases. J was trimmed by 6 bases and V by 7 bases; bases with no gene match: 8. The CDR3 consists of 16 residues. From germline, CDR1 is MNHEY and CDR2 SMNVEV (reference sequence). The CDR3 region has the DNA TGTGCCAGCAACGGACTAGCGGGGGAATCGGCCGGGGAGCTGTTTTTT. Amino acids: CASNGLAGESAGELFF.

The gene calls are TRBV20-1 and TRBJ2-5; TRBD2 matches 16 bases. V lost 7 bases and J lost 7; bases outside the gene matches: 6. Germline V gene sequence: CDR1 DFQATT, CDR2 SNEGSKA (reference sequence). This CDR3 has 14 residues. The CDR3 loop is CSVRGTSGGATQYF. The CDR3 DNA follows: TGCAGTGTCAGAGGGACTAGCGGGGGGGCGACCCAGTACTTC.

The V and J genes are TRBV7-2 and TRBJ1-3; D is possibly TRBD1 (5 bases). Germline V CDR1 and CDR2: SGHTA, FQGNSA. The CDR3 totals 15 residues. V dropped 0 bases and J dropped 2 bases, with 8 bases sitting between them. The CDR3 DNA is TGTGCCAGCAGCTTAGCGGGGGTTACTGGAAACACCATATATTTT. It specifies CASSLAGVTGNTIYF.

The rearrangement joins TRBV2 to TRBJ2-5; 7 positions agree with TRBD2. The CDR3 is made up of 15 amino acids. V lost 6 bases, J lost 8 bases, and 15 bases stayed unmatched. Germline loops: CDR1 SNHLY, CDR2 FYNNEI. For the CDR3, the DNA is TGTGCCAGCAGCCCAAACCGGGGGGAGAAGAGAACCCAGTACTTC. This sequence encodes CASSPNRGEKRTQYF.

CDR3 region: CASSYSPPGARTEAFF. In DNA, the CDR3 is TGTGCCAGCAGTTACTCGCCGCCGGGGGCTAGAACTGAAGCTTTCTTT. V gene TRBV6-5 combines with J gene TRBJ1-1, with a possible D match to TRBD1 (6 bases). Germline V gene lookup returns CDR1 MNHEY and CDR2 SVGAGI. The CDR3 spans 16 residues. The V gene lost 0 bases and the J gene lost 5 bases, with 16 bases spanning the gap.

The genes are TRBV21-1 and TRBJ1-1. TRBV21-1 is termed a pseudogene. The CDR3 has 15 residues. CDR3 loop: CASSKFGSKNTEAFF. The CDR3 nucleotides are TGTGCCAGCAGCAAATTTGGCAGCAAGAACACTGAAGCTTTCTTT.

The chain has TRBV29-1 and TRBJ1-1; weak D call: TRBD1 (5 bases). CDR1 SQVTM and CDR2 ANQGSEA come from the germline V gene. V shed 4 bases and J shed 0 bases, with 12 bases lying between them. This CDR3 has 14 residues. CDR3 region: CSVGLGTLNTEAFF. The CDR3 coding sequence is TGCAGCGTTGGGTTAGGGACTTTGAACACTGAAGCTTTCTTT.

The V call is TRBV12-3 or TRBV12-4, the J call TRBJ2-5; no definite D call. The CDR3 extends over 15 amino acids. Deletions cut 3 bases from V and 4 bases from J, with 15 bases between. The chain's CDR3 is CASSFAGRISETQYF. The CDR3, as DNA: TGTGCCAGCAGTTTCGCCGGGCGTATATCAGAGACCCAGTACTTC.

There are many counts of this clonotype. The CDR3 region has the DNA TGTGCCAGCAGCGCCAACCTCGGACTAGCGGGGGACACAGATACGCAGTATTTT. Translated, it gives CASSANLGLAGDTDTQYF. The J gene is TRBJ2-3, the V gene TRBV9, with 13 bases aligning to TRBD2. J lost 2 bases, V lost 3 bases, and 9 bases had no gene match. The CDR3 consists of 18 residues. From germline, CDR1 is SGDLS and CDR2 YYNGEE.

The J gene is TRBJ2-3, the V gene TRBV9; 8 nucleotides align to TRBD2. With 0 bases clipped from V and 6 bases from J, the junction kept 9 bases outside the gene matches. This CDR3 is 16 amino acids long. The germline CDR1 and CDR2 sequences are SGDLS and YYNGEE. The CDR3 DNA reads TGTGCCAGCAGCGTAGGGAACAGCGGGGGTCTGGATACGCAGTATTTT. Protein product: CASSVGNSGGLDTQYF.

This clonotype appeared many times. The chain employs TRBV7-2 and TRBJ2-1; 10 bases line up with TRBD1. The length of the CDR3 is 13 residues. J gave up 9 bases and V 5 bases, and 4 bases lay outside the gene matches. The germline gives CDR1 SGHTA, CDR2 FQGNSA. The CDR3 nucleotides read TGTGCCAGCAGCGTGACAGGGGGCGGTGAGCAGTTCTTC. Translated: CASSVTGGGEQFF.

This chain joins TRBV19 and TRBJ2-2; 7 bases are shared with TRBD1. Germline CDR1 is LNHDA and CDR2 is SQIVND (reference sequence). The CDR3 consists of 16 residues. V dropped 4 bases and J dropped 0; count of bases not matched to a gene: 5. This CDR3 is CASSRDRLANTGELFF. CDR3 bases: TGTGCCAGTAGTAGGGACAGACTCGCGAACACCGGGGAGCTGTTTTTT.

The gene calls are TRBV5-6 and TRBJ2-5; D may be TRBD1 (6 bases). The ends were cut back, 3 bases at V and 1 base at J, with 16 bases in the middle. The CDR3 length is 16 residues. CDR1 and CDR2 (germline): SGHDT, YYEEEE. The CDR3 region has the DNA TGTGCCAGCAGCTCCGCCGGACAGCGAATCCAAGAGACCCAGTACTTC. Translation gives CASSSAGQRIQETQYF.

This clonotype showed up many times. The chain is built from TRBV7-9 and TRBJ1-4, with TRBD1 as a possible D gene (6 bases). The germline CDR1 and CDR2 sequences are SEHNR and FQNEAQ (reference sequence). This CDR3 spans 15 amino acids. Between the trimmed V and J ends, which lost 5 bases and 3 bases, there was a span of 13 bases. The CDR3 nucleotides read TGTGCCAGCAGCACACAGGGTTGGTCTAATGAAAAACTGTTTTTT. Residues: CASSTQGWSNEKLFF.

This clonotype was picked up many times. The chain links TRBV4-3 to TRBJ2-2; possible D gene TRBD1, 6 bases. Germline V gene sequence: CDR1 LGHNA, CDR2 YSLEER. The CDR3 has 17 amino acids. V was cut by 2 bases and J by 2 bases, with 15 bases left in between. CDR3 DNA: TGCGCCAGCAGCCAACCTAACAGGGTAGACAACACCGGGGAGCTGTTTTTT. This encodes CASSQPNRVDNTGELFF.

This sequence joins TRBV5-1 and TRBJ2-1; unclear D gene. The CDR3 contains 16 residues. V was cut by 1 base and J by 0 bases, with 11 bases left in between. Germline V gene data show CDR1 as SGHRS and CDR2 as YFSETQ. The CDR3 sequence is CASSLPLTSSYNEQFF. CDR3 DNA: TGCGCCAGCAGCTTGCCCTTAACGAGCTCCTACAATGAGCAGTTCTTC. Using reference TRBV5-1 and TRBJ2-1 for the parts outside the CDR3, the full variable domain is KAGVTQTPRYLIKTRGQQVTLSCSPISGHRSVSWYQQTPGQGLQFLFEYFSETQRNKGNFPGRFSGRQFSNSRSEMNVSTLELGDSALYLCASSLPLTSSYNEQFFGPGTRLTVL.

This clonotype was counted a few times. The chain recombines TRBV5-1 with TRBJ2-3; tentative D call: TRBD2 (6 bases). The CDR3 length is 15 residues. V was cut by 5 bases and J by 2 bases, with 15 bases left in between. Germline loops: CDR1 SGHRS, CDR2 YFSETQ. The CDR3 sequence: CASRIPGEITDTQYF. The CDR3 region has the DNA TGCGCCAGCAGGATACCGGGAGAAATCACAGATACGCAGTATTTT.